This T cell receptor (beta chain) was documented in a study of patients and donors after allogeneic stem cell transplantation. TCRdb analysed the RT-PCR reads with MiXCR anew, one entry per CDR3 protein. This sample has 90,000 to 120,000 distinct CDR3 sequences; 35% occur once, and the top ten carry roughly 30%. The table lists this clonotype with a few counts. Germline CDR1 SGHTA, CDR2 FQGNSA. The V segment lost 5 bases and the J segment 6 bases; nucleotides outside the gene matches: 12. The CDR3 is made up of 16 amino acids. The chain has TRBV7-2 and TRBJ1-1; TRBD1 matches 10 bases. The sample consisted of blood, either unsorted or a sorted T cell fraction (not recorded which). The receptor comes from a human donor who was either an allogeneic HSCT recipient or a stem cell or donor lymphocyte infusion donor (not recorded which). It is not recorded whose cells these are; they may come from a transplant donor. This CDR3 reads CASSPDRGRVLSEAFF. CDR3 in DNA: TGTGCCAGCAGCCCCGACAGGGGGCGAGTTTTGTCTGAAGCTTTCTTT. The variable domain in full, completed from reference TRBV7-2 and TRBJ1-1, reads GAGVSQSPSNKVTEKGKDVELRCDPISGHTALYWYRQSLGQGLEFLIYFQGNSAPDKSGLPSDRFSAERTGGSVSTLTIQRTQQEDSAVYLCASSPDRGRVLSEAFFGQGTRLTVV.